Listed here are 4 T cell receptor beta chains from one sample, sequenced in a study of shared clonotypes between healthy human individuals. Data came from immunoSEQ multiplex PCR; TCRdb stores just in-frame clones and leaves some out. The table records a few million clones, just over 90% of them present only once. Sequenced material: naive CD4+ T cells from PBMCs. Subset reported: CD45RA+ positively selected. These receptors originate from a man aged 18 to 35 in good health. Some clones in this sample may be carry-over from other donors' samples.

This chain joins TRBV7-9 and TRBJ2-3, with unresolved D. Trimming removed 8 bases at V and 5 bases at J, with 11 bases between. The CDR3 has 12 residues. Germline V CDR1 and CDR2: SEHNR, FQNEAQ (reference sequence). CDR3 nucleotide sequence: TGTGCCAGCGCCCAATGGGGAGATACGCAGTATTTT. The encoded protein is CASAQWGDTQYF. The whole variable domain, remainder taken from reference TRBV7-9 and TRBJ2-3, is DTGVSQNPRHKITKRGQNVTFRCDPISEHNRLYWYRQTLGQGPEFLTYFQNEAQLEKSRLLSDRFSAERPKGSFSTLEIQRTEQGDSAMYLCASAQWGDTQYFGPGTRLTVL.

The chain is built from TRBV5-1 and TRBJ2-2, with a tentative D call TRBD2 (5 bases). The CDR3 length is 17 residues. CDR1 and CDR2 (germline): SGHRS, YFSETQ. V was trimmed by 4 bases and J by 0 bases, leaving 16 bases between them. The CDR3 DNA reads as TGCGCCAGCAGCCGCGCCGAGGGTCCCCCGAACACCGGGGAGCTGTTTTTT. Its protein is CASSRAEGPPNTGELFF.

This clone was detected only once. The chain couples TRBV6-5 to TRBJ1-3; 8 bases map to TRBD1. The germline V gene has CDR1 MNHEY and CDR2 SVGAGI. The CDR3 is 16 residues long. Unmatched junction bases numbered 12, after V lost 4 bases and J lost 7 bases. This CDR3 is CASSLPGPGGKNTIYF. As DNA, the CDR3 is TGTGCCAGCAGTTTACCTGGCCCAGGGGGCAAGAACACCATATATTTT.

This chain connects TRBV5-4 to TRBJ2-5; D uncertain. CDR3 length equals 12 residues. Trimming removed 3 bases at V and 5 bases at J, with 8 bases between. Germline lookup yields CDR1 SGHNT and CDR2 YYREEE (reference sequence). The CDR3 nucleotides read TGTGCCAGCAGCTCCGTCAGTGAGACCCAGTACTTC. Translation gives CASSSVSETQYF. The full variable domain, in which reference TRBV5-4 and TRBJ2-5 provide the parts outside the CDR3, is ETGVTQSPTHLIKTRGQQVTLRCSSQSGHNTVSWYQQALGQGPQFIFQYYREEENGRGNFPPRFSGLQFPNYSSELNVNALELDDSALYLCASSSVSETQYFGPGTRLLVL.